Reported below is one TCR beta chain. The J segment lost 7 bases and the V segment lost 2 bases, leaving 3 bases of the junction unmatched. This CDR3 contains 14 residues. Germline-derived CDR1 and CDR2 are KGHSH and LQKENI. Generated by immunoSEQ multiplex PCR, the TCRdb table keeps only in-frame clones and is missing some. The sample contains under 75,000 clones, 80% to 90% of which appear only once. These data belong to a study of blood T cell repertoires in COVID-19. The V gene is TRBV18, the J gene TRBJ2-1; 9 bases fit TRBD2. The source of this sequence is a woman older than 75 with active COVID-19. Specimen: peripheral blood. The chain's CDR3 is CASSPFSGGNEQFF. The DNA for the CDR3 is TGTGCCAGCTCACCATTTAGCGGGGGAAATGAGCAGTTCTTC.